The entry below gives a single T cell receptor (beta chain) sequence along with its context. This clone was detected a few times. The clone's antigen remains unknown. Base qualities are missing; no much larger clone stands one base away. These data are taken from a study of beta chain features in type 1 diabetes (dated by TCRdb to 2017 to 2018). General notes on the study: Mean age, gender distribution, total cell number and subset yield were not different between patients and healthy donors. A total of 90 million to 120 million sorted cells were examined across all samples, and a strong correlation was observed between cell number per subset and RNA yield. The study compared TCRB repertoires of sorted circulating CD4+ T cell subsets between recently diagnosed type 1 diabetes patients and matched healthy donors. Regulatory and stem cell-like memory subsets were isolated from only 8 patients and roughly 8 healthy donors, whereas naive and central memory subsets came from all 30 or so donors. Overall study results and their limits: A moderate but significant shortening of TCRB CDR3 length was observed in type 1 diabetes patients in all four CD4+ subsets. The naive, central memory and regulatory TCRB repertoires appeared to resemble one another more closely among patients than among healthy donors. Fewer insertions and more nucleotide deletions at VDJ recombination sites were observed in patients with type 1 diabetes, implying thymic rearrangement abnormalities. Because small numbers of individuals were included in the HLA sub-analyses, any influence of HLA type on TCRB rearrangement was left unresolved. Shorter templates might have been favored by PCR, but patient and control samples were amplified and corrected together, so both groups would have been affected equally by any skew. Sequencing cDNA rather than genomic DNA could over-represent highly expressing activated cells, although activation and CD3 levels did not differ between groups.

Each donor gave one peripheral blood draw, averaging about 120 mL, which was collected into heparinised tubes. Using a panel that included CD45RO, CCR7, CD25, CD127, CD95 and CD27, naive, central memory, regulatory and stem cell-like memory CD4+ T cells were sorted on a BD FACSAria II. Every sorted population had a purity above 95%. PBMCs were separated immediately by Lymphoprep density gradient centrifugation and were stained directly, without being cultured. To minimize batch effects, samples were stained and sorted in pairs, one healthy donor with one patient per experiment. The entire isolated RNA was reverse transcribed using the High Capacity cDNA Reverse Transcription Kit, and thus expressed TCRB transcripts were sequenced. Deep immunoSEQ sequencing was performed on naive, central memory and regulatory T cell samples, with an average of about 4 million total reads per sample. After sorted cells were lysed in RLT buffer, RNA was extracted with DNase-treated RNeasy Micro or Mini kits, with the choice depending on cell number. To prevent cross-contamination, each cell subset was processed individually, whereas patient and healthy donor samples were processed jointly. Using the immunoSEQ multiplex PCR, TCRB sequences were amplified from cDNA into 87-bp fragments spanning the CDR3 region. Sequencing of the amplicons was done on the Illumina HiSeq platform. Processing in the source paper ran as follows. PCR bias was corrected computationally using synthetic template baselines, and reads within Hamming distance 2 were collapsed, with unmergeable singletons discarded. Reads were aligned against IMGT to assign V, D and J genes, CDR3 length and insertions or deletions at six rearrangement sites. Within each subset, clonotype counts were normalized to sorted cell number, after which true diversity and Gini coefficients were computed with the tcR R package. The overlap coefficient, calculated on TCRB nucleotide sequences, was used to measure repertoire sharing. As a proxy for the pre-selection repertoire, out-of-frame TCRB sequences from naive cells were analyzed. TCRdb re-hosts the immuneACCESS table, in-frame sequences only. Its copies lack some clones; in the studies checked, an unresolved V gene accounts for under half of them, and the cause for the rest is not known. D and trimming come from the DNA, and the V and J calls and clone size come from that table. The sample contains roughly 340,000 clones, roughly 12% of them found a single time. The biggest ten clones account for over 0.014% of the sample.

This TCR came from a woman aged 18-35 years with type 1 diabetes. The specimen was naive CD4+ T cells from blood. This specimen's cell subset or site label, interpreted: true naive CD4+ T cells.

DNA sequence: TGTGCCAGCAGTTTGGGGGGTACGCAGTATTTT. Translated, it gives CASSLGGTQYF. Rearrangement joined TRBV6-6 to TRBJ2-3; a tentative D call is TRBD2 (6 bases match). V loses 4 bases of germline sequence and J loses 8 bases, and the interval between the two ends is 7 bases. Inclusive of the bounding cysteine and phenylalanine, the CDR3 is 11 residues long. Solely the CDR3 DNA is kept, with 33 bases framed from the first base. From a lookup of the germline V gene (reference sequence), CDR1 and CDR2 are MNHNY and SVGAGI.